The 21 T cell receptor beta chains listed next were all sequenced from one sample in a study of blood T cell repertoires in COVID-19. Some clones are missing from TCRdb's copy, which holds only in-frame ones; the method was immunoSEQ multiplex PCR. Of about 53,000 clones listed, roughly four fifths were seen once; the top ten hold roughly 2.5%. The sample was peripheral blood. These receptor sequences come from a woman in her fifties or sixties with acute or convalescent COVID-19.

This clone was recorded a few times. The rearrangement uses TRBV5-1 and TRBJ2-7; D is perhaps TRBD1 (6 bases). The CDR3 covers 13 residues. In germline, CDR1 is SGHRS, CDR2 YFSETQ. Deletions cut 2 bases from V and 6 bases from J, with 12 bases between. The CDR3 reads CASSLDRIGEQYF. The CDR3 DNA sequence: TGCGCCAGCAGCTTAGACAGGATAGGCGAGCAGTACTTC.

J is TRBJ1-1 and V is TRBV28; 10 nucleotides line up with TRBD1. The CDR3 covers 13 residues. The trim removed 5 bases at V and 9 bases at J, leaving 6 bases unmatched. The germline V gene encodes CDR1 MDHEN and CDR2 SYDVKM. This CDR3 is CASSTGQGYKAFF. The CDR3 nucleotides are TGTGCCAGCAGTACGGGACAGGGGTATAAAGCTTTCTTT. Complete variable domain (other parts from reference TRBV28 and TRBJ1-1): DVKVTQSSRYLVKRTGEKVFLECVQDMDHENMFWYRQDPGLGLRLIYFSYDVKMKEKGDIPEGYSVSREKKERFSLILESASTNQTSMYLCASSTGQGYKAFFGQGTRLTVV.

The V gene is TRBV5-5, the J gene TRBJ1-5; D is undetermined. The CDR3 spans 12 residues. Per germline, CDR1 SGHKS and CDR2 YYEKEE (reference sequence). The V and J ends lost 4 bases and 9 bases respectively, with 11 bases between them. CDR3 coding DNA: TGTGCCAGCAGCCTGGCGGGGTGGCCCCAGCATTTT. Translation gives CASSLAGWPQHF.

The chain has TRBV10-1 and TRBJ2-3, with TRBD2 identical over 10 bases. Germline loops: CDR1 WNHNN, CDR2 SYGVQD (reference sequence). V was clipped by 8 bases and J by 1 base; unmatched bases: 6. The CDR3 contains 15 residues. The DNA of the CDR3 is TGCGCCAGCTCACCAGCGGGAGGGGGCACAGATACGCAGTATTTT. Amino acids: CASSPAGGGTDTQYF.

Here the CDR3 DNA reads TGTGCCAGCTTCTATGAAAAACTGTTTTTT. Its protein product is CASFYEKLFF. The chain is built from TRBV6-5 and TRBJ1-4; D unresolved. V was trimmed by 8 bases and J by 6 bases, leaving 4 bases between them. CDR1 and CDR2 (germline): MNHEY, SVGAGI. CDR3 length: 10 amino acids.

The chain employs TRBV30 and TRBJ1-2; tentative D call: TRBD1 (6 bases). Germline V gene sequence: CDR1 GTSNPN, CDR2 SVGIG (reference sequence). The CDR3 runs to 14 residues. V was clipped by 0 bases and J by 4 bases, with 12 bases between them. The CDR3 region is CAWSVHRTAYGYTF. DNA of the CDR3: TGTGCCTGGAGTGTACATCGGACAGCCTATGGCTACACCTTC.

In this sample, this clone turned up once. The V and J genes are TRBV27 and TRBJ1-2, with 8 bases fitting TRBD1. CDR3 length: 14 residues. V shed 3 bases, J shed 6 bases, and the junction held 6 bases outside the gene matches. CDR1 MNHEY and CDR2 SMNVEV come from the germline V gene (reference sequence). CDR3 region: CASSFRTGYDGYTF. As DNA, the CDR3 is TGTGCCAGCAGTTTTAGGACAGGGTACGATGGCTACACCTTC.

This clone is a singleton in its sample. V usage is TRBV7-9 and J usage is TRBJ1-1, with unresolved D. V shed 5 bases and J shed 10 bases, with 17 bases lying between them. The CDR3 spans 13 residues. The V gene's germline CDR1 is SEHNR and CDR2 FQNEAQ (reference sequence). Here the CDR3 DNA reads TGTGCCAGCAGCCCCCCCACTGAAAGCGGAGCTTTCTTT. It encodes CASSPPTESGAFF.

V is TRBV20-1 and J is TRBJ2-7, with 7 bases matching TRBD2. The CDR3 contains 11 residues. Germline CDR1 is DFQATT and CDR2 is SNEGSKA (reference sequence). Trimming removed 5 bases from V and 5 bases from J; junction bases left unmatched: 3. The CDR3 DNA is TGCAGTGCTCGTGGGGGGGACGAGCAGTACTTC. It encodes CSARGGDEQYF.

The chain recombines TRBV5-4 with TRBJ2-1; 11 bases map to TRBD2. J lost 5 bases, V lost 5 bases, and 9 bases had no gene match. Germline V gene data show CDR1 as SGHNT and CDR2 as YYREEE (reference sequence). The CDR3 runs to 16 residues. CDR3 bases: TGTGCCAGCAGTCCGACCGGGACTAGCGGAAACAATGAGCAGTTCTTC. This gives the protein CASSPTGTSGNNEQFF.

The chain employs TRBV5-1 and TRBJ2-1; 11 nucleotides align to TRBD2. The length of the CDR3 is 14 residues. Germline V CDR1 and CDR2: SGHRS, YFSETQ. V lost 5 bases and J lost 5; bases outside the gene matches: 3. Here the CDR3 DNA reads TGCGCCAGCAGATTAGCGGGAGGGCACAATGAGCAGTTCTTC. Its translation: CASRLAGGHNEQFF.

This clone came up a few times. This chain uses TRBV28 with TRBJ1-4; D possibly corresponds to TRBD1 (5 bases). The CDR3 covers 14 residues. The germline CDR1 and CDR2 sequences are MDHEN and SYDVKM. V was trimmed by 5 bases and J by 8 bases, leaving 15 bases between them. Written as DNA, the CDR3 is TGTGCCAGCAGTCCAATCGCAGGGCGGGAAAAACTGTTTTTT. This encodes CASSPIAGREKLFF.

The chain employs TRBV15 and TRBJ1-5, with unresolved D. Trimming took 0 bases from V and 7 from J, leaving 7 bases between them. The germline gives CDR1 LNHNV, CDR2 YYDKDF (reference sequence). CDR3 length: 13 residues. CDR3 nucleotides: TGTGCCACCAGCAGAGATCGTCGGCAGCCCCAGCATTTT. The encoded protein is CATSRDRRQPQHF.

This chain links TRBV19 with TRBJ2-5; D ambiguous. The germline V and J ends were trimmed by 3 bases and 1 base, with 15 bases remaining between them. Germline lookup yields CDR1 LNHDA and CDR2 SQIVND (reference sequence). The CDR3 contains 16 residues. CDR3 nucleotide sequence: TGTGCCAGTAGTATGACGGCCACAGTCACCCAAGAGACCCAGTACTTC. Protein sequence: CASSMTATVTQETQYF.

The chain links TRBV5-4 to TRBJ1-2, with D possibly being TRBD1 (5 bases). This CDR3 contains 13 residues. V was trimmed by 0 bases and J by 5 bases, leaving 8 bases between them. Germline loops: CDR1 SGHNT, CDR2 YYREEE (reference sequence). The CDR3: CASSLVQEYGYTF. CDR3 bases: TGTGCCAGCAGCTTGGTACAGGAATATGGCTACACCTTC. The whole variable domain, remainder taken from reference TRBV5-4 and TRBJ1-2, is ETGVTQSPTHLIKTRGQQVTLRCSSQSGHNTVSWYQQALGQGPQFIFQYYREEENGRGNFPPRFSGLQFPNYSSELNVNALELDDSALYLCASSLVQEYGYTFGSGTRLTVV.

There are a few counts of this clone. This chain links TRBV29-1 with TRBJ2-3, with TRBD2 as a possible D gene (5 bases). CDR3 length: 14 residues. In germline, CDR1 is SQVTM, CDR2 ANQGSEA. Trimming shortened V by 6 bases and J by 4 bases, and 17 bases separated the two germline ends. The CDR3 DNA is TGCAGCGTGGCCGCACTAGTCCGTCCAGATACGCAGTATTTT. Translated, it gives CSVAALVRPDTQYF.

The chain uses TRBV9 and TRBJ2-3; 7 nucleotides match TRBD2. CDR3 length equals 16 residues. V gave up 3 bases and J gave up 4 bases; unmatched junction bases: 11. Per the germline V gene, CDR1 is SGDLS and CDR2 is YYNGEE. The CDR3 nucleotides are TGTGCCAGCAGCGCCCGGGGGGAGGGGAGTGCAGATACGCAGTATTTT. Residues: CASSARGEGSADTQYF.

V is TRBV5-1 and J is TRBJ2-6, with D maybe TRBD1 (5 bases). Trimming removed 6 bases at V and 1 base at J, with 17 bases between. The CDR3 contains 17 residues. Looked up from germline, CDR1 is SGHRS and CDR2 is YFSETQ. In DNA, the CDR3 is TGCGCCAGCAAATCCCAGGGTTGGCAATCTGGGGCCAACGTCCTGACTTTC. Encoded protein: CASKSQGWQSGANVLTF.

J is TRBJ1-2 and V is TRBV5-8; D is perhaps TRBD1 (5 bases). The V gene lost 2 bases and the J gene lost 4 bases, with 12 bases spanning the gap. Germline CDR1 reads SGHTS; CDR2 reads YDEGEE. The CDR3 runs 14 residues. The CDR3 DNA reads TGTGCCAGCAGCTTTAAGGGGAATTTCTATGGCTACACCTTC. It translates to CASSFKGNFYGYTF.

CDR3 DNA sequence: TGTGCCAGCAGTTTATCCGGGTTCGATTCACCCCTCCACTTT. Translated, it gives CASSLSGFDSPLHF. The chain uses TRBV27 and TRBJ1-6; D gene ambiguous. The CDR3 length is 14 residues. Trimming left V 0 bases short and J 8 bases short, with 8 bases between. Germline V gene lookup returns CDR1 MNHEY and CDR2 SMNVEV (reference sequence).

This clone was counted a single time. The DNA for the CDR3 is TGTGCCAGCAGCCGAGCGCAGGGTAGGATGAACACTGAAGCTTTCTTT. Its translation is CASSRAQGRMNTEAFF. The rearrangement uses TRBV7-8 and TRBJ1-1, with a tentative D call TRBD1 (5 bases). This CDR3 is built from 16 residues. With 5 bases removed from V and 0 bases from J, the gap between germline ends came to 16 bases. Germline assignment: CDR1 SGHVS and CDR2 FQNEAQ. Together with reference TRBV7-8 and TRBJ1-1, the CDR3 gives the full variable domain: GAGVSQSPRYKVAKRGQDVALRCDPISGHVSLFWYQQALGQGPEFLTYFQNEAQLDKSGLPSDRFFAERPEGSVSTLKIQRTQQEDSAVYLCASSRAQGRMNTEAFFGQGTRLTVV.